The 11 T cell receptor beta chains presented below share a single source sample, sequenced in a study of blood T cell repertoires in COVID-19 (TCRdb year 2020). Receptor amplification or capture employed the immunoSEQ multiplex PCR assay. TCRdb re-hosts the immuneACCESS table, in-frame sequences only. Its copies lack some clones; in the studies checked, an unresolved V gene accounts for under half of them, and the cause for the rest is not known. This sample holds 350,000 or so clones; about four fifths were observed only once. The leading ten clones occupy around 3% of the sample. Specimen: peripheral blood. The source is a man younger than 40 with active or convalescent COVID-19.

The CDR3 spells CASSYSGLAGTGELFF. In DNA form, the CDR3 reads TGTGCCAGCAGTTACTCGGGCCTGGCGGGCACCGGGGAGCTGTTTTTT. The chain is built from TRBV6-5 and TRBJ2-2, with D maybe TRBD2 (5 bases). The CDR3 covers 16 residues. Looked up from germline, CDR1 is MNHEY and CDR2 is SVGAGI. Deletions cut 0 bases from V and 4 bases from J, with 12 bases between.

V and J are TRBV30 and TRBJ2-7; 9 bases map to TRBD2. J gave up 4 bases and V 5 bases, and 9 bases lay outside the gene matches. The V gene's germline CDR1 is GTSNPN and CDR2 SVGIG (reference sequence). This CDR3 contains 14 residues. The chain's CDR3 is CAWERTAGGYEQYF. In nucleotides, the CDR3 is TGTGCCTGGGAGCGCACAGCGGGAGGTTACGAGCAGTACTTC.

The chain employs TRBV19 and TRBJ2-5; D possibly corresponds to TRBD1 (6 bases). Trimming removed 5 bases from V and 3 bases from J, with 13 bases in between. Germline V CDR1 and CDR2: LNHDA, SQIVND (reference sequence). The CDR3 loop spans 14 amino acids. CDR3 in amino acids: CASSQQGRKETQYF. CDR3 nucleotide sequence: TGTGCCAGTAGTCAACAGGGTAGGAAAGAGACCCAGTACTTC.

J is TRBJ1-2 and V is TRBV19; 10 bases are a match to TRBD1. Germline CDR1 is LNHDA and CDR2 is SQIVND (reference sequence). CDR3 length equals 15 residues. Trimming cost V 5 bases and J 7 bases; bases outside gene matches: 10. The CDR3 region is CASSATGTGESGYTF. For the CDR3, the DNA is TGTGCCAGTAGTGCCACCGGGACAGGGGAGAGTGGCTACACCTTC.

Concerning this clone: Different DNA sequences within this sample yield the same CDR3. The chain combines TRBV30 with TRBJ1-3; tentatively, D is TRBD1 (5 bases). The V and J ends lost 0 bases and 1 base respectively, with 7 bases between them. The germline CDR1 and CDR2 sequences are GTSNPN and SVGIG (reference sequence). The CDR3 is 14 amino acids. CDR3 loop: CAWSVRGSGNTIYF. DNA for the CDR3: TGTGCCTGGAGTGTACGGGGGTCTGGAAACACCATATATTTT. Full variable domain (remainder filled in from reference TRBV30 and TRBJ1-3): SQTIHQWPATLVQPVGSPLSLECTVEGTSNPNLYWYRQAAGRGLQLLFYSVGIGQISSEVPQNLSASRPQDRQFILSSKKLLLSDSGFYLCAWSVRGSGNTIYFGEGSWLTVV.

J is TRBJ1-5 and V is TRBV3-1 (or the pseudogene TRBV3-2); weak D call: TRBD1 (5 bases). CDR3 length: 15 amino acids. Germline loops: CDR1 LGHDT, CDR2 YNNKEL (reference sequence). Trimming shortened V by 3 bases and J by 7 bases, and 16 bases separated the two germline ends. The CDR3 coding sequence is TGTGCCAGCAGCCAGGGGGGGGGAGCGGAGCAGCCCCAGCATTTT. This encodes CASSQGGGAEQPQHF.

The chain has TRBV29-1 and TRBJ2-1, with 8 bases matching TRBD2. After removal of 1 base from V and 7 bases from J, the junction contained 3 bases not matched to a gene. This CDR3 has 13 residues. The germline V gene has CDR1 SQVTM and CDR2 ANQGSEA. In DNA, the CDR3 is TGCAGCGTTGAAGTTGGCGGGGGGAATGAGCAGTTCTTC. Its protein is CSVEVGGGNEQFF.

CDR3 coding DNA: TGCAGCGTTGAAGGGGGGGTGGCGAACACTGAAGCTTTCTTT. Translated: CSVEGGVANTEAFF. This chain connects TRBV29-1 to TRBJ1-1; a weak D match, TRBD1 (5 bases). The CDR3 spans 14 residues. Germline V gene sequence: CDR1 SQVTM, CDR2 ANQGSEA. The ends were cut back, 1 base at V and 1 base at J, with 10 bases in the middle.

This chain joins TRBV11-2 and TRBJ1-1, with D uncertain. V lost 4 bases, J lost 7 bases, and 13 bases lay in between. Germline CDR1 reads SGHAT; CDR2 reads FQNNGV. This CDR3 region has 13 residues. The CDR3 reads CASSSYPSGEAFF. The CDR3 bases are TGTGCCAGCAGCTCTTATCCGTCCGGTGAAGCTTTCTTT.

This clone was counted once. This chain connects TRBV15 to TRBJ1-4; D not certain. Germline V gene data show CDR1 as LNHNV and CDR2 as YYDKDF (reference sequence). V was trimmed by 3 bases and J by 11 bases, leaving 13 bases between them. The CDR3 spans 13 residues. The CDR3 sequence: CATSSDTEGKLFF. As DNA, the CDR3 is TGTGCCACCAGCAGCGACACGGAGGGCAAACTGTTTTTT.

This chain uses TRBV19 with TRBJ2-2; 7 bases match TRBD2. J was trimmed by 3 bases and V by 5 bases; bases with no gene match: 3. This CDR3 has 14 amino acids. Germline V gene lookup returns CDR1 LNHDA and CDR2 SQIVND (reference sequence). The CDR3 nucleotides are TGTGCCAGTAGTTCGGGGGGAGACACCGGGGAGCTGTTTTTT. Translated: CASSSGGDTGELFF.